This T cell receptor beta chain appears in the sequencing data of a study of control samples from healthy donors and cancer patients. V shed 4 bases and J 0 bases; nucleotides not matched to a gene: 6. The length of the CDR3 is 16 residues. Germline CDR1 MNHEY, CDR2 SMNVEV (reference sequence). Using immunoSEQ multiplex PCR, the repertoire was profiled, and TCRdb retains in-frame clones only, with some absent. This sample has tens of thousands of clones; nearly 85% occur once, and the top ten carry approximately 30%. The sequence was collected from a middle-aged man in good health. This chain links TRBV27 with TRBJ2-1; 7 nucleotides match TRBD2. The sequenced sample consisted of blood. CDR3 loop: CASSSPGLYSYNEQFF. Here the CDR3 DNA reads TGTGCCAGCAGTTCGCCGGGACTATACTCCTACAATGAGCAGTTCTTC.